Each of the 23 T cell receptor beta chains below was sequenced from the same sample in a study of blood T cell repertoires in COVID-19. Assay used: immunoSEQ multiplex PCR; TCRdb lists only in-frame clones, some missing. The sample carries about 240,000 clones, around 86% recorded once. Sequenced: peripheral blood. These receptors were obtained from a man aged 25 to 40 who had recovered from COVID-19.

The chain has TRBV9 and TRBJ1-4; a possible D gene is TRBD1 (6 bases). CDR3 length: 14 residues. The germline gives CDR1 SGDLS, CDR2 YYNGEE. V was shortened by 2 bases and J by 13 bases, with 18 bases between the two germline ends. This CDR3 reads CASSVAGAPFRLFF. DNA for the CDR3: TGTGCCAGCAGCGTTGCAGGGGCTCCATTTAGACTGTTTTTT.

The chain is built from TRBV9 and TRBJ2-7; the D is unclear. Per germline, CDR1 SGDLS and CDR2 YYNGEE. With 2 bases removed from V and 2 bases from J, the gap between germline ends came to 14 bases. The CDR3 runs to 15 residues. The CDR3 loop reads CASSVSVGNPYEQYF. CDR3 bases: TGTGCCAGCAGCGTTAGTGTGGGCAATCCCTACGAGCAGTACTTC.

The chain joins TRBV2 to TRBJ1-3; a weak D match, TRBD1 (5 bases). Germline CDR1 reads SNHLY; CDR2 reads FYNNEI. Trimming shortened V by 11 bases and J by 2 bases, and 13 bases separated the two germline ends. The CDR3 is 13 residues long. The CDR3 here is CAGNQGPGNTIYF. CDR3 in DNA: TGTGCCGGCAATCAGGGTCCTGGAAACACCATATATTTT.

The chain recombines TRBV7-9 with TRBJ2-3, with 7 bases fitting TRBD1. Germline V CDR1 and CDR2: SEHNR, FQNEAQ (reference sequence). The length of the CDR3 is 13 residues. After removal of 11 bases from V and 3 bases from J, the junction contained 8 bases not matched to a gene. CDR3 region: CAWRAGGTDTQYF. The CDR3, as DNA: TGTGCCTGGCGGGCAGGGGGAACAGATACGCAGTATTTT.

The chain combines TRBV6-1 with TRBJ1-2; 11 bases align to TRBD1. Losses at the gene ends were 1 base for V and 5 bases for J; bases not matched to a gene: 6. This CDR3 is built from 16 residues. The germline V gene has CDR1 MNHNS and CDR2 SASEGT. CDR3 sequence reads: CASSEGAGTGGYGYTF. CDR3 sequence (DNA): TGTGCCAGCAGTGAAGGCGCCGGGACAGGGGGTTATGGCTACACCTTC.

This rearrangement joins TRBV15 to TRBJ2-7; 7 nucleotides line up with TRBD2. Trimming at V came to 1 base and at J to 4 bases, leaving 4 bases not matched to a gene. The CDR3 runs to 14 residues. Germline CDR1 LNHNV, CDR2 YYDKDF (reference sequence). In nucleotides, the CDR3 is TGTGCCACCAGCAGAGGAGGTAGCGGGTACGAGCAGTACTTC. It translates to CATSRGGSGYEQYF.

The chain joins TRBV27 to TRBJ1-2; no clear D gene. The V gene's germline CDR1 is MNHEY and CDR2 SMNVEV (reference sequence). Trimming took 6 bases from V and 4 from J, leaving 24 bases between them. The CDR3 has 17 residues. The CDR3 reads CASRLTNFTWHSYGYTF. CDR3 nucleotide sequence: TGTGCCAGCAGACTAACTAACTTCACATGGCATAGCTATGGCTACACCTTC.

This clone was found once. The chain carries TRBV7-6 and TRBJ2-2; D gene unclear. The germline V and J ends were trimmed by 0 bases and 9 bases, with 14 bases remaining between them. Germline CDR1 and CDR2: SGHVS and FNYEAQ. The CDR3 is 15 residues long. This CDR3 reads CASSLAVSQVRELFF. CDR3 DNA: TGTGCCAGCAGCTTAGCTGTGAGTCAGGTCCGGGAGCTGTTTTTT.

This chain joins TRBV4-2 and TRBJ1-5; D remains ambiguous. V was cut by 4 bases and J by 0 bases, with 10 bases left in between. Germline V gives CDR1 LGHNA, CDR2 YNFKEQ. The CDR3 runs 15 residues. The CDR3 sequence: CASSPRDNSNQPQHF. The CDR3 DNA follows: TGTGCCAGCAGCCCCCGGGATAATAGCAATCAGCCCCAGCATTTT.

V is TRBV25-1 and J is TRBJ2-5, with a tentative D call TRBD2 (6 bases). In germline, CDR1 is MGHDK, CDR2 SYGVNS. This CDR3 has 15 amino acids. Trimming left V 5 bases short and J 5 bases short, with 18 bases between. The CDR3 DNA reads TGTGCCAGCAGTCCCGCGGGGAAGGGAGTGGAGACCCAGTACTTC. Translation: CASSPAGKGVETQYF.

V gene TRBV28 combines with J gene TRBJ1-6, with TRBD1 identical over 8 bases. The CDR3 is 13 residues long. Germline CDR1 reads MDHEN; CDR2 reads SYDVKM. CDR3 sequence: CVSTRTGSSPLHF. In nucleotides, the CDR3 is TGTGTGAGCACGAGGACAGGGAGTTCACCCCTCCACTTT.

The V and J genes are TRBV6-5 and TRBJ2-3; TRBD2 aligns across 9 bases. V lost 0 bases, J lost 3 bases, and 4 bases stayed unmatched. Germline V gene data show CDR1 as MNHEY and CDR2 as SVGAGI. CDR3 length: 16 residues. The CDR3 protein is CASSYSGRGGTDTQYF. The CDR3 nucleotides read TGTGCCAGCAGTTACTCGGGGCGGGGGGGAACAGATACGCAGTATTTT.

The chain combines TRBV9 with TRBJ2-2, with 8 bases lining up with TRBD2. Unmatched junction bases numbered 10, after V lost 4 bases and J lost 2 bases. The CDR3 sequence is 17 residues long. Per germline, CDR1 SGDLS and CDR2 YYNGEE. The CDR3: CASSTQVSGVNTGELFF. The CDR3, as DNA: TGTGCCAGCAGCACACAGGTTAGCGGGGTTAACACCGGGGAGCTGTTTTTT.

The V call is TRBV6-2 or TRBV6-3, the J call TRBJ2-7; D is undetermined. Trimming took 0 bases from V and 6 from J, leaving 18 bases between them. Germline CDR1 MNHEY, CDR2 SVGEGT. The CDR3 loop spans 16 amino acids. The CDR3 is CASSYSKTEVDLEQYV. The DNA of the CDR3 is TGTGCCAGCAGTTACTCGAAAACAGAAGTCGATCTCGAGCAGTACGTC.

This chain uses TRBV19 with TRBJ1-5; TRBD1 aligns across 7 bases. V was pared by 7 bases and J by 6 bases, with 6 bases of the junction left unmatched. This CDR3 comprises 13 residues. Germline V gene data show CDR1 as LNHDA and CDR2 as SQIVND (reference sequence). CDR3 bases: TGTGCCAGTAATCAGGGGGTAGTTCAGCCCCAGCATTTT. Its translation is CASNQGVVQPQHF.

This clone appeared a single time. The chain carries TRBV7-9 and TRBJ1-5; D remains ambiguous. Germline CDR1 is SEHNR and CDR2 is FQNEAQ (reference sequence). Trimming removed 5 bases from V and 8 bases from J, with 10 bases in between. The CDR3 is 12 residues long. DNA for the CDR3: TGTGCCAGCAGCCGATTAGAGGAGCCCCAGCATTTT. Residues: CASSRLEEPQHF.

The chain's CDR3 is CASSLEGQIYGYTF. The CDR3 DNA sequence: TGTGCCAGCAGCTTAGAGGGGCAGATCTATGGCTACACCTTC. J is TRBJ1-2 and V is TRBV7-9; TRBD1 might be the D (5 bases). The CDR3 contains 14 residues. The germline CDR1 and CDR2 sequences are SEHNR and FQNEAQ (reference sequence). V lost 1 base and J 4 bases, leaving 10 bases between the germline ends.

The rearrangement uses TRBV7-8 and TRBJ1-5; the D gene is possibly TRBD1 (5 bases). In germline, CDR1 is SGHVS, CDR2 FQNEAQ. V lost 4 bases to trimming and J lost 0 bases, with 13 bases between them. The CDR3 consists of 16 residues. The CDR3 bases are TGTGCCAGCAGCTCGCAAACAGGAGATAGCAATCAGCCCCAGCATTTT. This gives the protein CASSSQTGDSNQPQHF.

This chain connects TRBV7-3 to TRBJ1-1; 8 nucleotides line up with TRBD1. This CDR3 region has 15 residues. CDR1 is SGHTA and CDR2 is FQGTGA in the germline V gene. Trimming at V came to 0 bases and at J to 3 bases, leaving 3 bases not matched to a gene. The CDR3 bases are TGTGCCAGCAGCTTAACGACAGGGGCGCACACTGAAGCTTTCTTT. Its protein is CASSLTTGAHTEAFF. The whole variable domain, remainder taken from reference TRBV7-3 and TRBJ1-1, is GAGVSQTPSNKVTEKGKYVELRCDPISGHTALYWYRQSLGQGPEFLIYFQGTGAADDSGLPNDRFFAVRPEGSVSTLKIQRTERGDSAVYLCASSLTTGAHTEAFFGQGTRLTVV.

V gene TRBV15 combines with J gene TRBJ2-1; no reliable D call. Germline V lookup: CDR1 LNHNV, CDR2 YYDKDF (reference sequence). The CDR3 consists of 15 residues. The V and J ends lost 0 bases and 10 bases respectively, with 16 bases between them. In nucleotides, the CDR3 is TGTGCCACCAGCAGAGATGTAGAGTGGCGGCGCGAGCAGTTCTTC. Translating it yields CATSRDVEWRREQFF.

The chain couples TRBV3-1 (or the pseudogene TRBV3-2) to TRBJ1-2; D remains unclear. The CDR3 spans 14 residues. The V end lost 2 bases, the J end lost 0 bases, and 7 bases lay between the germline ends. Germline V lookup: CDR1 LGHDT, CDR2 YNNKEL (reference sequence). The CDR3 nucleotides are TGTGCCAGCAGCCAATTACAGCCTAACTATGGCTACACCTTC. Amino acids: CASSQLQPNYGYTF.

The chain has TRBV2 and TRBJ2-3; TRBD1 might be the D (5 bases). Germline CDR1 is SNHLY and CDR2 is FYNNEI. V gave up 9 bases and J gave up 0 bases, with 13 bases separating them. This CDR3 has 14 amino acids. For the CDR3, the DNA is TGTGCCAGTAAAGACAGCGATAGCACAGATACGCAGTATTTT. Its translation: CASKDSDSTDTQYF.

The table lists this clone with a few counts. The DNA for the CDR3 is TGCAGTGCTACTACCGACAGTGAAGCTTTCTTT. Protein: CSATTDSEAFF. The chain links TRBV20-1 to TRBJ1-1; D may be TRBD1 (5 bases). Germline CDR1 reads DFQATT; CDR2 reads SNEGSKA (reference sequence). This CDR3 is 11 amino acids long. V was clipped by 4 bases and J by 7 bases, with 10 bases between them.